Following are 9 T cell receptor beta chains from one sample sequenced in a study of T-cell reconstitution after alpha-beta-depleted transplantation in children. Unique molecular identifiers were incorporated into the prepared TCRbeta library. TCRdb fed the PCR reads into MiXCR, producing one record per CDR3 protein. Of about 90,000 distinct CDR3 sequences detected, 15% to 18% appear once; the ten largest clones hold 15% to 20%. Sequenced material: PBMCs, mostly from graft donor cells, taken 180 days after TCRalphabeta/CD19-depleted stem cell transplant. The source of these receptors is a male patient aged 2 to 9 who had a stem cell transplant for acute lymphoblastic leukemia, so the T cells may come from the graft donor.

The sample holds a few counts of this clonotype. CDR3 bases: TGTGCCAGCAGAAGGGAAGATTATGGCTACACCTTC. This encodes CASRREDYGYTF. This chain connects TRBV6-2 or TRBV6-3 to TRBJ1-2; D is ambiguous. The ends were cut back, 6 bases at V and 5 bases at J, with 10 bases in the middle. CDR1 MNHEY and CDR2 SVGEGT come from the germline V gene. This CDR3 has 12 residues.

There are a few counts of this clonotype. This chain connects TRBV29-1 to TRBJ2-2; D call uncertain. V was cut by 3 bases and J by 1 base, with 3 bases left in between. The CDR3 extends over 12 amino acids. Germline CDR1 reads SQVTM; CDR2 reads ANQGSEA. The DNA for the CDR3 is TGCAGCGTTGATGTGAACACCGGGGAGCTGTTTTTT. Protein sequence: CSVDVNTGELFF.

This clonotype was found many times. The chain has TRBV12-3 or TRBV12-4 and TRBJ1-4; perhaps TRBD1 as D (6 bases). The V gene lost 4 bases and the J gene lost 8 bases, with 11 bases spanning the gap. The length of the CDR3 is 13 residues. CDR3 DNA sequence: TGTGCCAGCAGTTCAGGGAGGGGGGAAAAACTGTTTTTT. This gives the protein CASSSGRGEKLFF.

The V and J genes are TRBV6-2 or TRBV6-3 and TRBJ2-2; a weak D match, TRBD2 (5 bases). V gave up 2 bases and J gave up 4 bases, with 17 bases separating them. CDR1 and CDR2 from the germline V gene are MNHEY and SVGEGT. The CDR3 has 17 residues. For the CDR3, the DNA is TGTGCCAGCAGTTACGTTCGGACTCTTCGAAGCACCGGGGAGCTGTTTTTT. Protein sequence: CASSYVRTLRSTGELFF.

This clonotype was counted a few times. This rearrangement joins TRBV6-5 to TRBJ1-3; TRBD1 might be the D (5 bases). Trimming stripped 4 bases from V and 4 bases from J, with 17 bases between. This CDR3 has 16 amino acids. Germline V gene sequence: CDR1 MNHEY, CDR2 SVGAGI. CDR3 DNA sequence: TGTGCCAGCAGTTTTTCTTCAGGGTCGTCCGGAAACACCATATATTTT. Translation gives CASSFSSGSSGNTIYF.

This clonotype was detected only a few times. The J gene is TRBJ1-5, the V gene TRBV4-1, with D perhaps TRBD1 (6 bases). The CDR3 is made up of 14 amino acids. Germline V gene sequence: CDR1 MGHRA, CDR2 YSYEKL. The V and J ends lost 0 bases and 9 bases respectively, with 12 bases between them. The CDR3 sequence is CASSQDWGARPQHF. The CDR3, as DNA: TGCGCCAGCAGCCAAGACTGGGGGGCTCGGCCCCAGCATTTT.

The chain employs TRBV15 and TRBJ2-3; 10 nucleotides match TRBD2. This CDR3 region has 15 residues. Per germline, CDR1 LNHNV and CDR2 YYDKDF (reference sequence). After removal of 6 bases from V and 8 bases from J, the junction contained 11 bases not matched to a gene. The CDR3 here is CATRSWASGGGTQYF. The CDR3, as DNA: TGTGCCACCAGGAGCTGGGCTAGCGGGGGTGGTACGCAGTATTTT.

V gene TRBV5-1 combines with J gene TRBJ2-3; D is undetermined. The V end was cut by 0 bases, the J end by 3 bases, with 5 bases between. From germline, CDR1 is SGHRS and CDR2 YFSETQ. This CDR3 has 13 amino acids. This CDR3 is CASSLEETDTQYF. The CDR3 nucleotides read TGCGCCAGCAGCTTGGAGGAAACAGATACGCAGTATTTT.

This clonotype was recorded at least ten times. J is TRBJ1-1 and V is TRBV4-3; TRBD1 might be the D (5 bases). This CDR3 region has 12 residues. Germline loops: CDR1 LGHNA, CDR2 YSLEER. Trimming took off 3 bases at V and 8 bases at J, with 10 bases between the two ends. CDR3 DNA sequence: TGCGCCAGCAGCCAGACGGAGGGGGAAGCTTTCTTT. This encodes CASSQTEGEAFF.